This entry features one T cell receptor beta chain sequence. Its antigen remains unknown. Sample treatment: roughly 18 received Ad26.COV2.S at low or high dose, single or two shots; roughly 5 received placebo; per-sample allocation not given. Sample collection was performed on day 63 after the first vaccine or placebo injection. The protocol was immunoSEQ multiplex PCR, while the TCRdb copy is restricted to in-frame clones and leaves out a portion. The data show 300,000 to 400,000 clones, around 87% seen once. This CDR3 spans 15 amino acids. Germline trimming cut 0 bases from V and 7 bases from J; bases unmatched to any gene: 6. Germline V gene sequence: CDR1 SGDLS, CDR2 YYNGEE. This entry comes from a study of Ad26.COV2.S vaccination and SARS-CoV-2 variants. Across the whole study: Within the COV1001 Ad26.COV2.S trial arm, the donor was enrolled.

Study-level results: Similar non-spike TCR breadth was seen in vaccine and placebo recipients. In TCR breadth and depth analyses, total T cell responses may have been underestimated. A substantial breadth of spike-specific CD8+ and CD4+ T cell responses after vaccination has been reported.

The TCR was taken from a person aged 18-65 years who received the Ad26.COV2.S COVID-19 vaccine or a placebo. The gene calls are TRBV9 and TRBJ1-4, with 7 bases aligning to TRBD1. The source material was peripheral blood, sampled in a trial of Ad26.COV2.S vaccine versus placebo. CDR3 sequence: CASSVAAGGGEKLFF. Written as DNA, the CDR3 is TGTGCCAGCAGCGTAGCGGCAGGGGGAGGTGAAAAACTGTTTTTT.